This TCR beta chain was found in a study of T cells in localized non-small cell lung cancer. Study-level findings and limits: Longer overall survival was linked to higher blood T cell density. Because sequencing included only one region (of the tumor), heterogeneity remains possible. Adjacent uninvolved lung had the highest clonality, suggesting focused antigen responses. Across samples, adjacent lung featured a median around 60 of the top 100 tumor clones.

A word on this clone: What it recognizes is unknown.

The CDR3 covers 15 residues. The germline gives CDR1 GTSNPN, CDR2 SVGIG (reference sequence). The trim removed 4 bases at V and 3 bases at J, leaving 8 bases unmatched. Only in-frame clones appear in the TCRdb table, and some are missing; sequencing was by immunoSEQ multiplex PCR. The sample consists of 2,700 or so clones, roughly 27% of them appearing once. Specimen: lung tumor tissue, collected before any cancer treatment. The chain links TRBV30 to TRBJ2-1; TRBD2 agrees at 8 bases. This clonotype originated in a female donor older than 55 with stage I lung adenocarcinoma. The chain's CDR3 is CAWKTERENYNEQFF. The CDR3 DNA sequence: TGTGCCTGGAAGACCGAGCGGGAGAACTACAATGAGCAGTTCTTC.